The 30 T cell receptor beta chains given below trace back to one sample, sequenced in a study of cytomegalovirus exposure and HLA in healthy donors. Here immunoSEQ multiplex PCR was the method, and the copy in TCRdb shows in-frame clones only, minus some. The sample carries around 60,000 clones, 80% to 95% recorded once. The sequencing sample was made of PBMCs. The receptors were gathered from a man in his late teens or twenties in good health and CMV-seronegative.

The rearrangement joins TRBV7-8 to TRBJ2-5; 10 nucleotides match TRBD2. V lost 4 bases to trimming and J lost 1 base; unmatched junction nucleotides: 6. This CDR3 contains 16 residues. Germline-derived CDR1 and CDR2 are SGHVS and FQNEAQ. Here the CDR3 reads CASSSRLAGLQETQYF. Written as DNA, the CDR3 is TGTGCCAGCAGCTCTAGACTAGCGGGCCTCCAAGAGACCCAGTACTTC.

This chain joins TRBV6-5 and TRBJ1-2, with 9 bases that match TRBD1. The CDR3 consists of 13 residues. Germline CDR1 reads MNHEY; CDR2 reads SVGAGI. The V segment lost 6 bases and the J segment 8 bases; nucleotides outside the gene matches: 7. In DNA form, the CDR3 reads TGTGCCAGCAGCAAAACAGGGGGCTTCGGCTACACCTTC. It yields the protein CASSKTGGFGYTF.

J is TRBJ2-7 and V is TRBV29-1, with TRBD2 matching 11 bases. This CDR3 is 14 amino acids long. Germline trimming cut 4 bases from V and 3 bases from J; bases unmatched to any gene: 5. Looked up from germline, CDR1 is SQVTM and CDR2 is ANQGSEA. DNA of the CDR3: TGCAGCGTTGTCCCGGGACTAGCGGACTACGAGCAGTACTTC. This codes for CSVVPGLADYEQYF.

The chain has TRBV10-3 and TRBJ2-3; D gene uncertain. Trimming left V 7 bases short and J 1 base short, with 9 bases between. In germline, CDR1 is ENHRY, CDR2 SYGVKD. The CDR3 is 13 amino acids. This CDR3 reads CAIMVAGTDTQYF. CDR3 DNA sequence: TGTGCCATCATGGTCGCGGGCACAGATACGCAGTATTTT.

The chain has TRBV15 and TRBJ2-1; weak D call: TRBD2 (6 bases). The V gene's germline CDR1 is LNHNV and CDR2 YYDKDF (reference sequence). Trimming removed 2 bases at V and 10 bases at J, with 18 bases between. This CDR3 has 15 residues. The CDR3: CATSRSSGGLMEQFF. The CDR3 DNA reads TGTGCCACCAGCAGATCCTCTGGAGGGTTGATGGAGCAGTTCTTC.

The rearrangement joins TRBV28 to TRBJ2-7; TRBD1 aligns across 10 bases. V shed 1 base and J 2 bases; nucleotides not matched to a gene: 5. CDR3 length equals 16 residues. Germline lookup yields CDR1 MDHEN and CDR2 SYDVKM. CDR3 amino acids: CASSLLPGQGTYEQYF. The CDR3, as DNA: TGTGCCAGCAGTTTATTACCGGGACAGGGGACCTACGAGCAGTACTTC.

The DNA for the CDR3 is TGTGCCAGCAGCTTCGGTCAGGGGTCTGGCTATGGCTACACCTTC. Translated, it gives CASSFGQGSGYGYTF. The chain uses TRBV7-9 and TRBJ1-2; tentatively, D is TRBD1 (6 bases). CDR1 is SEHNR, CDR2 FQNEAQ, per germline (reference sequence). V gave up 3 bases and J gave up 4 bases, with 15 bases separating them. The CDR3 is 15 amino acids.

The rearrangement links TRBV7-9 to TRBJ2-6, with 7 bases that match TRBD1. There are 16 residues in the CDR3. Per the germline V gene, CDR1 is SEHNR and CDR2 is FQNEAQ (reference sequence). The V segment lost 3 bases and the J segment 2 bases; nucleotides outside the gene matches: 4. The CDR3 spells CASSFNQGAGANVLTF. CDR3 bases: TGTGCCAGCAGCTTTAATCAGGGGGCTGGGGCCAACGTCCTGACTTTC.

V usage is TRBV27 and J usage is TRBJ2-1; 10 bases align to TRBD2. This CDR3 is built from 17 residues. J lost 2 bases, V lost 6 bases, and 10 bases had no gene match. Germline V gives CDR1 MNHEY, CDR2 SMNVEV (reference sequence). CDR3 DNA sequence: TGTGCCAGCAGACATGCCGGACTAGCGGATCCCTACAATGAGCAGTTCTTC. Its translation is CASRHAGLADPYNEQFF.

This chain uses TRBV28 with TRBJ2-7; 9 nucleotides line up with TRBD1. The CDR3 consists of 16 residues. V shed 3 bases and J 1 base; nucleotides not matched to a gene: 7. Per the germline V gene, CDR1 is MDHEN and CDR2 is SYDVKM. This CDR3 is CASSFRDRVVSYEQYF. CDR3 sequence (DNA): TGTGCCAGCAGTTTCCGGGACAGGGTTGTTTCCTACGAGCAGTACTTC.

The chain has TRBV9 and TRBJ2-7; maybe TRBD2 (6 bases). The CDR3 totals 15 residues. Looked up from germline, CDR1 is SGDLS and CDR2 is YYNGEE. V was shortened by 2 bases and J by 0 bases, with 12 bases between the two germline ends. CDR3 in DNA: TGTGCCAGCAGCGTTGGGGTGGAGGGCTCCTACGAGCAGTACTTC. Its translation is CASSVGVEGSYEQYF.

V gene TRBV5-5 combines with J gene TRBJ1-1, with no clear D. Deletions cut 0 bases from V and 1 base from J, with 7 bases between. The CDR3 has 14 residues. The germline V gene encodes CDR1 SGHKS and CDR2 YYEKEE (reference sequence). CDR3 in amino acids: CASSLANRNTEAFF. In DNA, the CDR3 is TGTGCCAGCAGCTTGGCGAACAGGAACACTGAAGCTTTCTTT.

The chain is built from TRBV25-1 and TRBJ2-3; 7 bases are a match to TRBD2. Germline V lookup: CDR1 MGHDK, CDR2 SYGVNS. The CDR3 is made up of 14 amino acids. The trim removed 7 bases at V and 5 bases at J, leaving 9 bases unmatched. DNA for the CDR3: TGTGCCAGCACCCACGGGCGGGAGTTAGATACGCAGTATTTT. Translated, it gives CASTHGRELDTQYF.

This chain links TRBV6-1 with TRBJ2-3, with D unclear. With 6 bases removed from V and 3 bases from J, the gap between germline ends came to 13 bases. Germline V gene sequence: CDR1 MNHNS, CDR2 SASEGT. The CDR3 loop spans 14 amino acids. The CDR3 sequence is CASRNRGVTDTQYF. In DNA form, the CDR3 reads TGTGCCAGCAGGAACCGAGGAGTTACAGATACGCAGTATTTT.

The chain employs TRBV15 and TRBJ2-2, with D maybe TRBD1 (5 bases). This CDR3 comprises 15 residues. Germline lookup yields CDR1 LNHNV and CDR2 YYDKDF (reference sequence). Trimming took off 8 bases at V and 1 base at J, with 14 bases between the two ends. In DNA form, the CDR3 reads TGTGCCACCCGCATTGGAACAGGGAACACCGGGGAGCTGTTTTTT. Amino acid sequence: CATRIGTGNTGELFF.

In the case of this clone: An end of the junction does not agree with germline; a read error may underlie this. The CDR3 DNA reads as TGCGCCAGCAGTCAAGGGCCTAGCGGGAGCTCTGAGCAGTTCTTC. Amino acids: CASSQGPSGSSEQFF. The chain couples TRBV4-1 to TRBJ2-1, with 10 positions matching TRBD2. CDR1 MGHRA and CDR2 YSYEKL come from the germline V gene. This CDR3 is built from 15 residues.

This clone was picked up many times. The rearrangement uses TRBV2 and TRBJ2-4, with D possibly TRBD1 on 5 matching bases. Trimming cost V 4 bases and J 1 base, with 8 bases left between them. Germline-derived CDR1 and CDR2 are SNHLY and FYNNEI. This CDR3 has 14 amino acids. The CDR3 here is CASSAPGAKNIQYF. In DNA form, the CDR3 reads TGTGCCAGCAGTGCCCCAGGGGCCAAAAACATTCAGTACTTC.

A note on this clone: The junction departs from the called germline gene at one end, perhaps through a read error. The chain joins TRBV11-2 to TRBJ2-7, with TRBD2 matching 7 bases. The CDR3 consists of 11 residues. The germline V gene has CDR1 SGHAT and CDR2 FQNNGV. CDR3 protein: CASSSTSARDF. The CDR3 DNA reads as TGTGCCAGCAGCTCCACTAGCGCCAGGGACTTC.

This clone has only a few counts. The J gene is TRBJ1-1, the V gene TRBV4-2; D is uncertain. Per the germline V gene, CDR1 is LGHNA and CDR2 is YNFKEQ. The germline V and J ends were trimmed by 0 bases and 2 bases, with 7 bases remaining between them. The CDR3 consists of 14 residues. The chain's CDR3 is CASSQDYSNTEAFF. In DNA, the CDR3 is TGTGCCAGCAGCCAAGACTATTCAAACACTGAAGCTTTCTTT.

The gene calls are TRBV5-1 and TRBJ1-1; 9 nucleotides match TRBD1. The CDR3 covers 16 residues. The germline CDR1 and CDR2 sequences are SGHRS and YFSETQ. J gave up 4 bases and V 4 bases, and 11 bases lay outside the gene matches. CDR3 region: CASSRGQGRASTEAFF. CDR3 DNA sequence: TGCGCCAGCAGCCGGGGACAGGGAAGGGCGAGCACTGAAGCTTTCTTT.

This rearrangement joins TRBV27 to TRBJ2-3; 9 bases align to TRBD2. The CDR3 extends over 15 amino acids. Germline V gene sequence: CDR1 MNHEY, CDR2 SMNVEV (reference sequence). The V gene end was trimmed by 4 bases and the J gene end by 0 bases; junction bases not matched to a gene: 2. The CDR3 loop reads CASSWGLASTDTQYF. The CDR3 DNA reads TGTGCCAGCAGTTGGGGACTAGCTAGCACAGATACGCAGTATTTT.

This clone was counted only a few times. The chain recombines TRBV4-1 with TRBJ2-7; 9 nucleotides align to TRBD2. The CDR3 has 16 residues. Looked up from germline, CDR1 is MGHRA and CDR2 is YSYEKL. With V trimmed by 0 bases and J by 2 bases, 5 bases remained unmatched. CDR3 sequence: CASSQERTSEPYEQYF. The CDR3 nucleotides are TGCGCCAGCAGCCAAGAGCGGACTAGCGAACCCTACGAGCAGTACTTC.

The rearrangement links TRBV27 to TRBJ1-5; D is unresolved. The CDR3 loop spans 13 amino acids. Germline V gives CDR1 MNHEY, CDR2 SMNVEV (reference sequence). V was shortened by 0 bases and J by 7 bases, with 7 bases between the two germline ends. CDR3 residues: CASSLSPMQPQHF. The CDR3 bases are TGTGCCAGCAGTTTATCCCCTATGCAGCCCCAGCATTTT.

The chain couples TRBV2 to TRBJ2-2, with TRBD2 matching 14 bases. The CDR3 is 16 amino acids. V dropped 5 bases and J dropped 7; count of bases not matched to a gene: 6. The germline gives CDR1 SNHLY, CDR2 FYNNEI. CDR3 sequence (DNA): TGTGCCAGCAGTCGGGGACTAGCGGGAGCGAGCGGGGAGCTGTTTTTT. Translating it yields CASSRGLAGASGELFF.

This clone occurred once. The chain uses TRBV27 and TRBJ2-7, with 9 bases aligning to TRBD2. Per germline, CDR1 MNHEY and CDR2 SMNVEV (reference sequence). The CDR3 has 15 residues. The J segment lost 5 bases and the V segment lost 3 bases, leaving 8 bases of the junction unmatched. CDR3 DNA: TGTGCCAGCAGTTTCGCGGGAGGGGCTGGGAACGAGCAGTACTTC. Translated: CASSFAGGAGNEQYF.

This chain uses TRBV11-2 with TRBJ2-5, with 9 nucleotides matching TRBD2. V lost 1 base to trimming and J lost 2 bases; unmatched junction nucleotides: 11. The CDR3 is made up of 18 amino acids. Germline V gene data show CDR1 as SGHAT and CDR2 as FQNNGV. CDR3 bases: TGTGCCAGCAGCTTAGTCGGGGGTAGCGGGAGACTGCAAGAGACCCAGTACTTC. The encoded protein is CASSLVGGSGRLQETQYF.

The J gene is TRBJ2-1, the V gene TRBV4-2; 8 positions agree with TRBD2. Germline CDR1 LGHNA, CDR2 YNFKEQ. The CDR3 runs to 19 residues. The junction had 17 bases not matched to a gene; V was cut back by 0 bases and J by 7 bases. The CDR3, as DNA: TGTGCCAGCAGCCAAGACCTGACCCCTAGCGGGTTAGGTGGAAATGAGCAGTTCTTC. Amino acid sequence: CASSQDLTPSGLGGNEQFF.

This chain connects TRBV5-4 to TRBJ2-7, with 8 bases identical to TRBD2. Trimming took 4 bases from V and 3 from J; bases not matched to a gene: 3. Germline loops: CDR1 SGHNT, CDR2 YYREEE (reference sequence). The CDR3 contains 13 residues. In nucleotides, the CDR3 is TGTGCCAGCAGCCGACTAGCGTACTACGAGCAGTACTTC. Protein product: CASSRLAYYEQYF.

The chain is built from TRBV10-3 and TRBJ1-4; weak D call: TRBD1 (5 bases). This CDR3 spans 14 amino acids. The V gene's germline CDR1 is ENHRY and CDR2 SYGVKD. V lost 3 bases, J lost 4 bases, and 9 bases lay in between. CDR3: CAISDGGGNEKLFF. CDR3 nucleotides: TGTGCCATCAGTGACGGGGGGGGTAATGAAAAACTGTTTTTT.

The V call is TRBV19, the J call TRBJ2-6; TRBD1 matches 8 bases. The CDR3 spans 17 residues. Losses at the gene ends were 6 bases for V and 0 bases for J; bases not matched to a gene: 7. Germline V lookup: CDR1 LNHDA, CDR2 SQIVND (reference sequence). CDR3 bases: TGTGCCAGTAGGAAGACAGGGGCTGGCTCTGGGGCCAACGTCCTGACTTTC. Encoded protein: CASRKTGAGSGANVLTF.